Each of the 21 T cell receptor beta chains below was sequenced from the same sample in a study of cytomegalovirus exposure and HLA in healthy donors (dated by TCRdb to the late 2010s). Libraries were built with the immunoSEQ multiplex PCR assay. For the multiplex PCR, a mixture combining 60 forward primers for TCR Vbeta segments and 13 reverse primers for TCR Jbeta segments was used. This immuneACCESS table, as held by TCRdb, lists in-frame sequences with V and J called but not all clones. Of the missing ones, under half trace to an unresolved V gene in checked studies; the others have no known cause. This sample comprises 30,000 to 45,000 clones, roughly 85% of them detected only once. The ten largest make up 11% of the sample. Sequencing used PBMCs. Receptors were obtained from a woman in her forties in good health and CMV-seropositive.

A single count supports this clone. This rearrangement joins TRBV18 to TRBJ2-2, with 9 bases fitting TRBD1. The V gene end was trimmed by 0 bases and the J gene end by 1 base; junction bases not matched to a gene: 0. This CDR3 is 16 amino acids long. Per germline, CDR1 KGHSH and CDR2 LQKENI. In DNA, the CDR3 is TGTGCCAGCTCACCACCGGGACAGGGGAACACCGGGGAGCTGTTTTTT. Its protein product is CASSPPGQGNTGELFF.

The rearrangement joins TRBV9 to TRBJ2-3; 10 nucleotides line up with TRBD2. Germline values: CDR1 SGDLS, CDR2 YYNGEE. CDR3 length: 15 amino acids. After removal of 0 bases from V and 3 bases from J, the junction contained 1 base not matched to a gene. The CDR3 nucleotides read TGTGCCAGCAGCGTAGAGCGGGGGGGGACAGATACGCAGTATTTT. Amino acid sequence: CASSVERGGTDTQYF.

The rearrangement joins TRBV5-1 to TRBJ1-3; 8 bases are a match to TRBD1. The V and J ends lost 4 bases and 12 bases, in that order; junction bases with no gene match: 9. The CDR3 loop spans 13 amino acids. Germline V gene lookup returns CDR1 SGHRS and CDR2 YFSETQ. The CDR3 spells CASSPGQGGIIYF. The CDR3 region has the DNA TGCGCCAGCAGCCCCGGACAGGGAGGCATCATATATTTT.

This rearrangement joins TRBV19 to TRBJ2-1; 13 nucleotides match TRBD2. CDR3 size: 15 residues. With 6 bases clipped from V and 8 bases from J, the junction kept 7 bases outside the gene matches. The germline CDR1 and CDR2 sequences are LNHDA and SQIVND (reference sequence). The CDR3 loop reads CASSYGTSGVYEQFF. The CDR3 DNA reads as TGTGCCAGTAGCTACGGGACTAGCGGGGTTTATGAGCAGTTCTTC.

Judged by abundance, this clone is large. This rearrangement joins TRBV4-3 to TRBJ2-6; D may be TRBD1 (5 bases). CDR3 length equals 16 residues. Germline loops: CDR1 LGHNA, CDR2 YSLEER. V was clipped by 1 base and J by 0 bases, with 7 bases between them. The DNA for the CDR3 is TGCGCCAGCAGCCAAGGGCAGGGCTCTGGGGCCAACGTCCTGACTTTC. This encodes CASSQGQGSGANVLTF.

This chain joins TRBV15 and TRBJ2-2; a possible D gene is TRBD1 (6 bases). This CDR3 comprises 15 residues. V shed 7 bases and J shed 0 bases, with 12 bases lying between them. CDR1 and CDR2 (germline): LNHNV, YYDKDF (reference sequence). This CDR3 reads CATTLDRTNTGELFF. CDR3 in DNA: TGTGCCACCACCCTAGACAGGACGAACACCGGGGAGCTGTTTTTT.

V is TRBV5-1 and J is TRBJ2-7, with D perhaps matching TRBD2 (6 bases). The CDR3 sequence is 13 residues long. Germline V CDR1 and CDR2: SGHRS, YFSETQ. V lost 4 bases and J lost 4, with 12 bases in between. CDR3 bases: TGCGCCAGCAGCGAGGGAGGACCGTACGAGCAGTACTTC. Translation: CASSEGGPYEQYF.

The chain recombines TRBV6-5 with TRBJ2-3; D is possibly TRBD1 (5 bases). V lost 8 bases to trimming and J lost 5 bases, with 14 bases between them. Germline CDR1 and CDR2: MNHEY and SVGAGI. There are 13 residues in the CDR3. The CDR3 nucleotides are TGTGCCAGCGGGTGGGGCATATTAGATACGCAGTATTTT. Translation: CASGWGILDTQYF.

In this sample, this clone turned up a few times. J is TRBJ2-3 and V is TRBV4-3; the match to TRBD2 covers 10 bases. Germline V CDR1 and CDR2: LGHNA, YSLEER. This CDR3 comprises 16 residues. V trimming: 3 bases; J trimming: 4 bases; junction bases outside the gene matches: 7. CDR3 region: CASSQSSGGWSDTQYF. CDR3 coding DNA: TGCGCCAGCAGCCAGAGTAGCGGGGGGTGGTCAGATACGCAGTATTTT.

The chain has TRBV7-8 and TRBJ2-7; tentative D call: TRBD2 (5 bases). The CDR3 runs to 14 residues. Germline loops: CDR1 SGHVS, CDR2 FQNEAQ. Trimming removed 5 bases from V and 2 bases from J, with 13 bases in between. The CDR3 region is CASSPGQRPYEQYF. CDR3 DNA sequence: TGTGCCAGCAGCCCGGGCCAGCGGCCCTACGAGCAGTACTTC.

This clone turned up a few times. The CDR3 sequence is CASSLGLGGDTQYF. The CDR3 DNA is TGCGCCAGCAGCTTGGGACTAGGAGGGGATACGCAGTATTTT. This chain links TRBV5-1 with TRBJ2-3; TRBD2 might be the D (6 bases). The CDR3 has 14 residues. V dropped 0 bases and J dropped 6 bases, with 11 bases sitting between them. Germline V gene lookup returns CDR1 SGHRS and CDR2 YFSETQ.

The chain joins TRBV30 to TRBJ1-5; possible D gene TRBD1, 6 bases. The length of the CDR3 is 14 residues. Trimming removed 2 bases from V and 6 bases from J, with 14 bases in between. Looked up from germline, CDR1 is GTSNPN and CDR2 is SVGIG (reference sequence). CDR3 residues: CAWSTGNLGQPQHF. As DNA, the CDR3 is TGTGCCTGGAGTACAGGGAACCTGGGTCAGCCCCAGCATTTT.

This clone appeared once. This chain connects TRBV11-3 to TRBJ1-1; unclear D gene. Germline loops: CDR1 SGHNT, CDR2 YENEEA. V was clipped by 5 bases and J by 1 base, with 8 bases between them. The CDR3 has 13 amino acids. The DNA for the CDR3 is TGTGCCAGCAGCGAAAGCGGGAACACTGAAGCTTTCTTT. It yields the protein CASSESGNTEAFF.

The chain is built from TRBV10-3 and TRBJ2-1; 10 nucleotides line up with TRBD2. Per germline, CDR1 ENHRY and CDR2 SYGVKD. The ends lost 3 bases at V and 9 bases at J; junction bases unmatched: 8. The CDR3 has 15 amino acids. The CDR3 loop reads CAISDPKLAGTEQFF. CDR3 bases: TGTGCCATCAGTGACCCCAAACTAGCGGGGACTGAGCAGTTCTTC.

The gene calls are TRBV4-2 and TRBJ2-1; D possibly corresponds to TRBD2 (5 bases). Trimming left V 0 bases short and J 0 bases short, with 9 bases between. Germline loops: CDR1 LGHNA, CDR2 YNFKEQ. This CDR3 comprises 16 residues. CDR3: CASSQEAGDSYNEQFF. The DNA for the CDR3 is TGTGCCAGCAGCCAAGAGGCCGGGGACTCCTACAATGAGCAGTTCTTC.

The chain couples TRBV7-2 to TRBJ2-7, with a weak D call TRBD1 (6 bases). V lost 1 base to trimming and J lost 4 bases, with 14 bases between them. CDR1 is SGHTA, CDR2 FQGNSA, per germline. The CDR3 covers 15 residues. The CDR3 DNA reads TGTGCCAGCAGCTTAGGTATTACAGGGAATTACGAGCAGTACTTC. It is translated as CASSLGITGNYEQYF. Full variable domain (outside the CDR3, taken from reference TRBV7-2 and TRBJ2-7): GAGVSQSPSNKVTEKGKDVELRCDPISGHTALYWYRQSLGQGLEFLIYFQGNSAPDKSGLPSDRFSAERTGGSVSTLTIQRTQQEDSAVYLCASSLGITGNYEQYFGPGTRLTVT.

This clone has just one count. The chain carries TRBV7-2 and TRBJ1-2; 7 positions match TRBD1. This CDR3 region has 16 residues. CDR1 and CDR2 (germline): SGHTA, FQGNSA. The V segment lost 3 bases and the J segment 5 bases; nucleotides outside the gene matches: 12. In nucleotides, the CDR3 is TGTGCCAGCAGCTTTACCCCCAGACAGGGCCCTTATGGCTACACCTTC. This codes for CASSFTPRQGPYGYTF. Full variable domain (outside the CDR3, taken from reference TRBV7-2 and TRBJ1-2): GAGVSQSPSNKVTEKGKDVELRCDPISGHTALYWYRQSLGQGLEFLIYFQGNSAPDKSGLPSDRFSAERTGGSVSTLTIQRTQQEDSAVYLCASSFTPRQGPYGYTFGSGTRLTVV.

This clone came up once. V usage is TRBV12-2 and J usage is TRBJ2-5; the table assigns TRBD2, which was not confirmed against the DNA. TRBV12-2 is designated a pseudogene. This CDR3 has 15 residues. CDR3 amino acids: CASRPPRGGWETQYF. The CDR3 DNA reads TGTGCAAGTCGCCCACCCCGCGGGGGCTGGGAGACCCAGTACTTC.

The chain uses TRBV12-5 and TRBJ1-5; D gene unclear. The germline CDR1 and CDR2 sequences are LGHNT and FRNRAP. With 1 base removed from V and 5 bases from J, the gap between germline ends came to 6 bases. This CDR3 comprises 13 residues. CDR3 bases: TGTGCTAGTGGTTTGGAGGGAGATCAGCCCCAGCATTTT. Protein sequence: CASGLEGDQPQHF.

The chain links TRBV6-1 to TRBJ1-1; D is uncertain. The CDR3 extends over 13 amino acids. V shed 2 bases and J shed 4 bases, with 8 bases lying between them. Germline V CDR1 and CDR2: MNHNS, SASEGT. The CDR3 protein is CASSEFTVTEAFF. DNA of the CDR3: TGTGCCAGCAGTGAATTTACGGTCACTGAAGCTTTCTTT.

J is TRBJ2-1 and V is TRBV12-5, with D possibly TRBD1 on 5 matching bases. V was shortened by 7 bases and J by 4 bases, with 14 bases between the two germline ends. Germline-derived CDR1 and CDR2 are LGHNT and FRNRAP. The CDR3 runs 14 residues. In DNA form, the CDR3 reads TGTGCTAGTGCCCTTCGCCAGGGTTACAATGAGCAGTTCTTC. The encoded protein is CASALRQGYNEQFF.